These 9 T cell receptor beta chains originate from one sample sequenced in a study of OX40 agonist ivuxolimab in advanced cancers. The table came from immunoSEQ multiplex PCR; TCRdb's copy has only in-frame clones and leaves some out. This table has tens of thousands of clones, 88% appearing once. Sample: CD4+ or CD8+ T cells sorted from blood, taken in a trial of the OX40 agonist ivuxolimab. Receptor source: an adult with an advanced solid tumor such as melanoma, head and neck, liver or kidney cancer.

CDR3 DNA: TGTGCCAGCAGTCTCTCGGATGAGCAGTTCTTC. Translation gives CASSLSDEQFF. The chain uses TRBV27 and TRBJ2-1; D gene ambiguous. Trimming shortened V by 5 bases and J by 8 bases, and 7 bases separated the two germline ends. Germline CDR1 is MNHEY and CDR2 is SMNVEV (reference sequence). This CDR3 is 11 amino acids long.

The rearrangement links TRBV7-7 to TRBJ2-5, with TRBD2 as a possible D gene (5 bases). V lost 2 bases, J lost 5 bases, and 9 bases lay in between. The CDR3 extends over 13 amino acids. Germline V lookup: CDR1 SSHAT, CDR2 FNYEAQ (reference sequence). The CDR3 reads CASSLLTSETQYF. Written as DNA, the CDR3 is TGTGCCAGCAGCTTACTAACTAGTGAGACCCAGTACTTC. The full variable domain, with the rest looked up from reference TRBV7-7 and TRBJ2-5, is GAGVSQSPRYKVTKRGQDVTLRCDPISSHATLYWYQQALGQGPEFLTYFNYEAQPDKSGLPSDRFSAERPEGSISTLTIQRTEQRDSAMYRCASSLLTSETQYFGPGTRLLVL.

V gene TRBV9 combines with J gene TRBJ2-3; D uncertain. V was pared by 0 bases and J by 2 bases, with 10 bases between. The length of the CDR3 is 15 residues. Germline CDR1 SGDLS, CDR2 YYNGEE. CDR3 sequence reads: CASSVGWGITDTQYF. The CDR3 DNA is TGTGCCAGCAGCGTAGGTTGGGGTATCACAGATACGCAGTATTTT.

This chain joins TRBV10-2 and TRBJ2-7; the D gene is possibly TRBD2 (6 bases). Germline CDR1 is WSHSY and CDR2 is SAAADI. The CDR3 spans 14 residues. The V end was cut by 6 bases, the J end by 0 bases, with 12 bases between. The DNA of the CDR3 is TGCGCCAGCAGGTTTAGCGGCAGCTCCTACGAGCAGTACTTC. It codes for CASRFSGSSYEQYF.

V gene TRBV27 combines with J gene TRBJ1-1; 9 nucleotides match TRBD1. The J segment lost 1 base and the V segment lost 6 bases, leaving 6 bases of the junction unmatched. The CDR3 has 15 residues. The V gene's germline CDR1 is MNHEY and CDR2 SMNVEV (reference sequence). The CDR3 DNA follows: TGTGCCAGCAGGATACAGGGGGCGACGAACACTGAAGCTTTCTTT. It translates to CASRIQGATNTEAFF.

The gene calls are TRBV5-1 and TRBJ2-7; 11 nucleotides match TRBD2. The J segment lost 4 bases and the V segment lost 0 bases, leaving 12 bases of the junction unmatched. CDR1 and CDR2 from the germline V gene are SGHRS and YFSETQ. The CDR3 is 18 residues long. The DNA of the CDR3 is TGCGCCAGCAGCTTGGCCTATACTAGCGGGGGTCTGTCGTACGAGCAGTACTTC. Translation: CASSLAYTSGGLSYEQYF.

This chain uses TRBV28 with TRBJ1-5, with TRBD1 as a possible D gene (6 bases). CDR3 size: 16 residues. V was clipped by 7 bases and J by 0 bases, with 16 bases between them. Germline-derived CDR1 and CDR2 are MDHEN and SYDVKM. CDR3 sequence: CASIITQGNSNQPQHF. DNA for the CDR3: TGTGCCAGCATCATTACCCAGGGGAATAGCAATCAGCCCCAGCATTTT.

The chain links TRBV6-5 to TRBJ1-6, with 7 bases aligning to TRBD1. The CDR3 is made up of 15 amino acids. Germline CDR1 MNHEY, CDR2 SVGAGI. V trimming: 0 bases; J trimming: 7 bases; junction bases outside the gene matches: 3. CDR3 DNA: TGTGCCAGCAGTTACTCAGGGACAGACAATTCACCCCTCCACTTT. This encodes CASSYSGTDNSPLHF.

The CDR3 region has the DNA TGTGCCTGGAGTGGCCCGGGGGGGTACCACTATGGCTACACCTTC. Protein sequence: CAWSGPGGYHYGYTF. The rearrangement links TRBV30 to TRBJ1-2, with D perhaps matching TRBD1 (5 bases). V lost 1 base to trimming and J lost 3 bases, with 15 bases between them. The germline V gene has CDR1 GTSNPN and CDR2 SVGIG (reference sequence). The CDR3 spans 15 residues. Looking up the rest from reference TRBV30 and TRBJ1-2 gives the full variable domain: SQTIHQWPATLVQPVGSPLSLECTVEGTSNPNLYWYRQAAGRGLQLLFYSVGIGQISSEVPQNLSASRPQDRQFILSSKKLLLSDSGFYLCAWSGPGGYHYGYTFGSGTRLTVV.